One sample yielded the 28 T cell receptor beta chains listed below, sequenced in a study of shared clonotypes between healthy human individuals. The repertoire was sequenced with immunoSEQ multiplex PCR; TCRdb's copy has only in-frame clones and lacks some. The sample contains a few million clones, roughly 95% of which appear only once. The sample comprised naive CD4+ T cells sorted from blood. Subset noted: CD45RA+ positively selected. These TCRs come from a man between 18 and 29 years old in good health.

In nucleotides, the CDR3 is TGTGCCAGCTCACCCCGGGACTCTGGGAACACTGAAGCTTTCTTT. Translating gives CASSPRDSGNTEAFF. The chain recombines TRBV18 with TRBJ1-1; tentatively, D is TRBD1 (5 bases). Between the trimmed V and J ends, which lost 3 bases and 1 base, there was a span of 12 bases. The CDR3 runs to 15 residues. CDR1 is KGHSH, CDR2 LQKENI, per germline.

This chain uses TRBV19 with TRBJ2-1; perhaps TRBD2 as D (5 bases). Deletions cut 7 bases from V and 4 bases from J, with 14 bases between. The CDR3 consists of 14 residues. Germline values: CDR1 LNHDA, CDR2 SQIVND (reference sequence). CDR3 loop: CASTKSGSYNEQFF. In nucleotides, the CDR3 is TGTGCCAGTACGAAATCGGGGTCTTACAATGAGCAGTTCTTC.

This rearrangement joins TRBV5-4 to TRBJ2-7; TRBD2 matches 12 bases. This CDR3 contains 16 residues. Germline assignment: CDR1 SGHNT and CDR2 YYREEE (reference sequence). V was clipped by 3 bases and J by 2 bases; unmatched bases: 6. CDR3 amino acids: CASSSFSSGGAYEQYF. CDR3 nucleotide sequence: TGTGCCAGCAGCTCATTCTCTAGCGGGGGGGCCTACGAGCAGTACTTC.

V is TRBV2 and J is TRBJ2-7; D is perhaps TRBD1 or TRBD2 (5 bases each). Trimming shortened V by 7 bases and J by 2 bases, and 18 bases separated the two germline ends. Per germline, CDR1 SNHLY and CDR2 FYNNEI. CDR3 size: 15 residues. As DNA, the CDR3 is TGTGCCAGCAACCGGGACCCAAGTGTAGCCTACGAGCAGTACTTC. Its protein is CASNRDPSVAYEQYF.

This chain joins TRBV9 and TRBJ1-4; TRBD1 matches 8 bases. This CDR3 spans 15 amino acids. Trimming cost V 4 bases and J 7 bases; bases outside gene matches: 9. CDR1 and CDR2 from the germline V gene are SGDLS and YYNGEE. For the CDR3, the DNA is TGTGCCAGCAGCATCGGACAGGGTGTTGCTGAAAAACTGTTTTTT. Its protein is CASSIGQGVAEKLFF.

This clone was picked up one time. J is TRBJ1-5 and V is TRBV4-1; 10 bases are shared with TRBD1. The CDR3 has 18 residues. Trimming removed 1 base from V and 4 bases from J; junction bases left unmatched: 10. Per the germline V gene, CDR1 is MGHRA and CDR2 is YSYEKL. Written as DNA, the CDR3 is TGCGCCAGCAGCCAAGTTTGGACAGGGGGAAGTGGGAATCAGCCCCAGCATTTT. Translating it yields CASSQVWTGGSGNQPQHF.

CDR3 residues: CARGEGLAGGAGELFF. The CDR3 DNA reads as TGTGCCCGGGGGGAAGGACTAGCGGGAGGTGCCGGGGAGCTGTTTTTT. The chain has TRBV7-2 and TRBJ2-2; 14 nucleotides line up with TRBD2. The CDR3 consists of 16 residues. Per the germline V gene, CDR1 is SGHTA and CDR2 is FQGNSA. Trimming removed 11 bases from V and 6 bases from J; junction bases left unmatched: 11.

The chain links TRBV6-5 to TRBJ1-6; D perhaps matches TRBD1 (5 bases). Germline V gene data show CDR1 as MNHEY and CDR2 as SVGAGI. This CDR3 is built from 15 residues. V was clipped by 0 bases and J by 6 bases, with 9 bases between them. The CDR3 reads CASSYSGRVNSPLHF. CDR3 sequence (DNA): TGTGCCAGCAGTTACTCCGGCAGGGTTAATTCACCCCTCCACTTT.

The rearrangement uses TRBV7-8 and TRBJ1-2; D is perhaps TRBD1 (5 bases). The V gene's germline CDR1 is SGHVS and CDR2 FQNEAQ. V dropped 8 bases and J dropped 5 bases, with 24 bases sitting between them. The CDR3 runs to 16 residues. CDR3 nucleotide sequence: TGTGCCAGCGGGGGAGGGACTCCCTCTCCCAGGTATGGCTACACCTTC. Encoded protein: CASGGGTPSPRYGYTF.

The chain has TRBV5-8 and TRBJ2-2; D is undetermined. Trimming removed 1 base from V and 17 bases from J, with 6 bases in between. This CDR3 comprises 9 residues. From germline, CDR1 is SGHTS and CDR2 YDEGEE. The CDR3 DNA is TGTGCCAGCAGCTTGACTCCTTTTTTT. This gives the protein CASSLTPFF.

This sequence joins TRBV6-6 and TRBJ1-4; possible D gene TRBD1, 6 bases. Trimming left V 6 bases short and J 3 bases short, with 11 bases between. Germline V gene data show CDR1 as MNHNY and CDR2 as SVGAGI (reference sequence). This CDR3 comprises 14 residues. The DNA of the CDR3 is TGTGCCAGCAGCCCCACAGGGTCTAATGAAAAACTGTTTTTT. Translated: CASSPTGSNEKLFF.

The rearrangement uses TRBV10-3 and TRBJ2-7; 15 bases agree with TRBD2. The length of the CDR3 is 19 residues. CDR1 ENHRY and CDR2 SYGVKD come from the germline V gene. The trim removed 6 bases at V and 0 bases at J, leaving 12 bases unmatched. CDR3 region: CAIRDPGLAGGRSSYEQYF. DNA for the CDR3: TGTGCCATCAGAGATCCGGGACTAGCGGGAGGCAGGAGCTCCTACGAGCAGTACTTC.

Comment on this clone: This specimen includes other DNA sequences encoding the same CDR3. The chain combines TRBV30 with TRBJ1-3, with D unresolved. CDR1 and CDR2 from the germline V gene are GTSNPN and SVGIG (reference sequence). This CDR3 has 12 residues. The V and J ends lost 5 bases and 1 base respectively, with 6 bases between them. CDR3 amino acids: CAWRGSGNTIYF. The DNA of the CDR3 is TGTGCCTGGCGAGGATCTGGAAACACCATATATTTT.

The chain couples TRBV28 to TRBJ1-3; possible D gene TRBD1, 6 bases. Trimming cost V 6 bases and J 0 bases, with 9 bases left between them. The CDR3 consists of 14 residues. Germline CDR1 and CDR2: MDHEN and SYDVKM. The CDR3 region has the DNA TGTGCCAGCAGACGGGACAACTCTGGAAACACCATATATTTT. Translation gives CASRRDNSGNTIYF.

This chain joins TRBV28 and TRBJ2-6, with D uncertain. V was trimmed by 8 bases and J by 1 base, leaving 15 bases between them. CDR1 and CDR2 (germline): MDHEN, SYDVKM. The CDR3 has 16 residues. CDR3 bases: TGTGCCAGCTCTATATGGGGTTTGTCTGGGGCCAACGTCCTGACTTTC. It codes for CASSIWGLSGANVLTF.

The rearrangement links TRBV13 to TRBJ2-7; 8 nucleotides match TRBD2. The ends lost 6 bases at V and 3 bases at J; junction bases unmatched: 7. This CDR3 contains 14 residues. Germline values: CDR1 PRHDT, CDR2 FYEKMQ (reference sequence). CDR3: CASRSAGAHYEQYF. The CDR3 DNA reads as TGTGCCAGCAGGTCAGCGGGGGCCCACTACGAGCAGTACTTC.

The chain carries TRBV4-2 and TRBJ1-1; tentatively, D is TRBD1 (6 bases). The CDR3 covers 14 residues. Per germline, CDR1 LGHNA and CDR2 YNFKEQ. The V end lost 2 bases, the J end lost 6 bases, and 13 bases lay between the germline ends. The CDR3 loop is CASSQTDSRAEAFF. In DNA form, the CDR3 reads TGTGCCAGCAGCCAAACGGACAGTCGGGCTGAAGCTTTCTTT.

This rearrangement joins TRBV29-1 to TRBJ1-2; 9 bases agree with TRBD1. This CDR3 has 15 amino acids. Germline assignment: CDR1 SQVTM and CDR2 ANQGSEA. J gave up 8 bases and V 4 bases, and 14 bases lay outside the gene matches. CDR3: CSVGLESDRGKGYTF. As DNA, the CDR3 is TGCAGCGTTGGTTTAGAGTCGGACAGGGGAAAGGGCTACACCTTC.

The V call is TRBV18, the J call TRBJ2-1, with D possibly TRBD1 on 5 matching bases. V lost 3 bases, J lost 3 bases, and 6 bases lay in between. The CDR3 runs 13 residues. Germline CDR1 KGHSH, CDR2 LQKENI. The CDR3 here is CASSPDSYNEQFF. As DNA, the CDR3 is TGTGCCAGCTCACCTGACAGCTACAATGAGCAGTTCTTC. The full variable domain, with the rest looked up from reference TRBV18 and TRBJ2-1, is NAGVMQNPRHLVRRRGQEARLRCSPMKGHSHVYWYRQLPEEGLKFMVYLQKENIIDESGMPKERFSAEFPKEGPSILRIQQVVRGDSAAYFCASSPDSYNEQFFGPGTRLTVL.

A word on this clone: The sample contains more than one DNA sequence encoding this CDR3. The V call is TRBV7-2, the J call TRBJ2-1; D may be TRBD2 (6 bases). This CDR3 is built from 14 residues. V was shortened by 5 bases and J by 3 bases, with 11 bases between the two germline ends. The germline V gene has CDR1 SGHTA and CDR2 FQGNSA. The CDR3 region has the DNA TGTGCCAGCAGCAGCCCCGGGGGCTACAATGAGCAGTTCTTC. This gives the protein CASSSPGGYNEQFF.

The CDR3 DNA follows: TGTGCCAGCAGTGAACAAAACAGGGGGCAGGCTGGCTACACCTTC. Residues: CASSEQNRGQAGYTF. The rearrangement links TRBV25-1 to TRBJ1-2; TRBD1 matches 9 bases. From germline, CDR1 is MGHDK and CDR2 SYGVNS. The CDR3 totals 15 residues. Trimming took 2 bases from V and 7 from J; bases not matched to a gene: 8.

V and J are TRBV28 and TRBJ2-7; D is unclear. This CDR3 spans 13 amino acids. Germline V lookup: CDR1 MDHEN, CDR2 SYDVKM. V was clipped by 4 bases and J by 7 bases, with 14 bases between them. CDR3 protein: CASSSQHVREQYF. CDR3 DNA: TGTGCCAGCAGTTCCCAACACGTCCGGGAGCAGTACTTC. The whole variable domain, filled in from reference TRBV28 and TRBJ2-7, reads DVKVTQSSRYLVKRTGEKVFLECVQDMDHENMFWYRQDPGLGLRLIYFSYDVKMKEKGDIPEGYSVSREKKERFSLILESASTNQTSMYLCASSSQHVREQYFGPGTRLTVT.

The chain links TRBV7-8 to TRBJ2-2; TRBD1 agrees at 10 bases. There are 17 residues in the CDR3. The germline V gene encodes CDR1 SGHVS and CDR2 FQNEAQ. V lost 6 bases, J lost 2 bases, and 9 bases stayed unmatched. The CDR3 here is CASRKTGTGVNTGELFF. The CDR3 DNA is TGTGCCAGCAGGAAAACCGGGACAGGGGTAAACACCGGGGAGCTGTTTTTT.

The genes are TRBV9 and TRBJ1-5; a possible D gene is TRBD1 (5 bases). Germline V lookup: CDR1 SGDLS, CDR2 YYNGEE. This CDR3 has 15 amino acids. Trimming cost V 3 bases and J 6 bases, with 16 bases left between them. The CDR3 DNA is TGTGCCAGCAGCGCGGGGGACGGCCCAGGTCAGCCCCAGCATTTT. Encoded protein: CASSAGDGPGQPQHF.

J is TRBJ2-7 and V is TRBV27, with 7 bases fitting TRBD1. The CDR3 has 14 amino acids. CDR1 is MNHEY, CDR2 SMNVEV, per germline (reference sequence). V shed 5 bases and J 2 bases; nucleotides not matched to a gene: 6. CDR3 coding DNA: TGTGCCAGCAGTCCCGGGACAGCGCCCTACGAGCAGTACTTC. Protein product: CASSPGTAPYEQYF.

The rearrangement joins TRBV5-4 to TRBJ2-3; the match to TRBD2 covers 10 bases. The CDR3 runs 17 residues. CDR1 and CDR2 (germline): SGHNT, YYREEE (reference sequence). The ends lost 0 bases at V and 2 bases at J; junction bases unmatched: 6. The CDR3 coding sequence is TGTGCCAGCAGCTTGGCCCCAACTAGCGGGGTCACAGATACGCAGTATTTT. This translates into CASSLAPTSGVTDTQYF. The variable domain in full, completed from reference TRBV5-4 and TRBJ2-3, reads ETGVTQSPTHLIKTRGQQVTLRCSSQSGHNTVSWYQQALGQGPQFIFQYYREEENGRGNFPPRFSGLQFPNYSSELNVNALELDDSALYLCASSLAPTSGVTDTQYFGPGTRLTVL.

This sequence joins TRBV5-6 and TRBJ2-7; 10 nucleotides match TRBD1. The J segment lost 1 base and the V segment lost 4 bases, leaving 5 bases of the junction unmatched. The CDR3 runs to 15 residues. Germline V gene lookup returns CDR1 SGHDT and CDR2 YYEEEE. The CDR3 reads CASSTGTGDSYEQYF. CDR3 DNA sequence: TGTGCCAGCAGCACAGGGACAGGGGATTCCTACGAGCAGTACTTC.

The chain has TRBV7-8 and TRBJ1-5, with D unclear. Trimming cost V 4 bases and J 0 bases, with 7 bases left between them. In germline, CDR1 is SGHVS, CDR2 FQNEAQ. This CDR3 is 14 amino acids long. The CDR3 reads CASSSYSSNQPQHF. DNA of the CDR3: TGTGCCAGCAGCTCTTACAGTAGCAATCAGCCCCAGCATTTT. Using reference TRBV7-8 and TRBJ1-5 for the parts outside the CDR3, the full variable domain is GAGVSQSPRYKVAKRGQDVALRCDPISGHVSLFWYQQALGQGPEFLTYFQNEAQLDKSGLPSDRFFAERPEGSVSTLKIQRTQQEDSAVYLCASSSYSSNQPQHFGDGTRLSIL.